This T cell receptor (beta chain) was identified in a study of cytomegalovirus exposure and HLA in healthy donors. In the study overall: Among the approximately 400 genotyped donors, 70% to 90% were placed in the Caucasian-associated ancestry cluster.

Nominal health characterized the donors when sampled, though unrecorded immune exposures were likely. Study results and caveats: HLA allele associations emerged for about 18,000 TCR beta sequences in a later analysis, at 0.05 false discovery rate. HLA-A and HLA-B allele assignments for most subjects were reportedly predicted accurately using TCR beta sequences.

This clone showed up just a few times. Its antigen remains unknown. The PCR ran on 60 Vbeta and 13 Jbeta primers. Repertoires were generated with immunoSEQ multiplex PCR, while TCRdb's copy carries only in-frame clones and drops some. The data contain around 150,000 clones, 55% to 75% of them singletons. Germline loops: CDR1 LNHNV, CDR2 YYDKDF (reference sequence). The ends were cut back, 3 bases at V and 1 base at J, with 10 bases in the middle. The length of the CDR3 is 15 residues. The sample comprised PBMCs. This sequence was found in an older woman in good health and CMV-seropositive. The V gene is TRBV15, the J gene TRBJ1-5; a weak D match, TRBD1 (5 bases). CDR3 bases: TGTGCCACCAGCAGCGGGGGTGCCAGCAATCAGCCCCAGCATTTT. It yields the protein CATSSGGASNQPQHF. Supplemented by reference TRBV15 and TRBJ1-5, the full variable domain reads DAMVIQNPRYQVTQFGKPVTLSCSQTLNHNVMYWYQQKSSQAPKLLFHYYDKDFNNEADTPDNFQSRRPNTSFCFLDIRSPGLGDTAMYLCATSSGGASNQPQHFGDGTRLSIL.